This T cell receptor (beta chain) was captured in a study of blood T cell repertoires in COVID-19. Looking at the study overall: Collection of acute and convalescent COVID-19 samples took place in the United States, Italy and Spain. In each case, the material was cDNA or gDNA derived from T cells, B-cell-depleted T cells, or PBMCs.

Losses at the gene ends were 4 bases for V and 4 bases for J; bases not matched to a gene: 6. The length of the CDR3 is 15 residues. The germline V gene has CDR1 MNHEY and CDR2 SMNVEV (reference sequence). In the authors' workflow: Reference gene primer amplification in the assay estimated nucleated cell counts. Sequenced by immunoSEQ multiplex PCR; TCRdb stores in-frame clones only, minus some. V, J and clone size reflect that table, while D and trimming were determined from the DNA. The table shows fewer than 90,000 clones, with 90% to 95% occurring only once. The chain uses TRBV27 and TRBJ2-1, with 8 bases matching TRBD2. Sequencing input: peripheral blood. The TCR was taken from a human donor with active COVID-19. The donor label of this sample is uncertain. Here the CDR3 reads CASSSTGGRYNEQFF. DNA of the CDR3: TGTGCCAGCAGTTCTACGGGGGGGAGGTACAATGAGCAGTTCTTC.